The clone carrying this T cell receptor beta chain showed up many times. The antigen remains undetermined. In the study's own analysis: Differences in CDR3 between clinicopathological groups were drawn on to build a classifier intended to discriminate distant-metastatic papillary thyroid cancer patients. TCRdb re-processed the PCR reads through MiXCR. TCRdb, rather than the study authors, made the V and J calls. Of around 37,000 clones detected, about 20% appear once; the ten largest clones hold roughly 16%. This entry belongs to a study of metastatic and nonmetastatic thyroid tumors. Study-level information: Both malignant and benign thyroid patients supplied peripheral blood and tumor or nodule tissue samples, across which the repertoires of these patients were then compared.

The CDR3 extends over 16 amino acids. Germline CDR1 and CDR2: MGHRA and YSYEKL. Trimming stripped 4 bases from V and 8 bases from J, with 23 bases between. Study-wide points: In both blood and tumor samples, TCR beta diversity was reported significantly higher for malignant than benign nodules.

Thyroid surgery was performed in patients who had received no treatment beforehand. The sequence was obtained from a female donor with papillary thyroid cancer or a benign thyroid nodule (not recorded which). Some clones in this sample may be carry-over from other donors' samples. V usage is TRBV4-1 and J usage is TRBJ1-2; tentatively, D is TRBD1 (5 bases). Sample: blood. DNA of the CDR3: TGCGCCAGCAGCCGTTCTGCTGGGACCTCAGGAGGAGGCTACACCTTC. This sequence encodes CASSRSAGTSGGGYTF.